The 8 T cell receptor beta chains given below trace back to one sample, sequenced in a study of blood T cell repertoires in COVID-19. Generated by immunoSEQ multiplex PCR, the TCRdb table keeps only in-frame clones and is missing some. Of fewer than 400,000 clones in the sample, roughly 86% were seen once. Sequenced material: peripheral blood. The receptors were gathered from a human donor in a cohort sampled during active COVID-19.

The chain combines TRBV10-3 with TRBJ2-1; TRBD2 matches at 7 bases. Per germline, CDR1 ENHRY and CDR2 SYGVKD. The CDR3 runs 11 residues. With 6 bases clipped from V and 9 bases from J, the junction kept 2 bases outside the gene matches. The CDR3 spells CAIRTSFEQFF. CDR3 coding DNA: TGTGCCATCAGGACTAGCTTTGAGCAGTTCTTC.

In DNA, the CDR3 is TGTGCCATCAGTGACGGCCCGGGACAGGGTCCTAATGAAAAACTGTTTTTT. It translates to CAISDGPGQGPNEKLFF. This rearrangement joins TRBV10-3 to TRBJ1-4; 9 positions match TRBD1. The CDR3 consists of 17 residues. Germline V gene data show CDR1 as ENHRY and CDR2 as SYGVKD. The trim removed 3 bases at V and 3 bases at J, leaving 8 bases unmatched.

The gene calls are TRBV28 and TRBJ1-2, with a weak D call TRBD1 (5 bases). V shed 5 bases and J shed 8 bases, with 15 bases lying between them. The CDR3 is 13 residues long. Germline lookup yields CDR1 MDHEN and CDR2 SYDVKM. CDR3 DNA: TGTGCCAGCAGTGGGGACGGGAGAGAGGGCTACACCTTC. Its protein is CASSGDGREGYTF.

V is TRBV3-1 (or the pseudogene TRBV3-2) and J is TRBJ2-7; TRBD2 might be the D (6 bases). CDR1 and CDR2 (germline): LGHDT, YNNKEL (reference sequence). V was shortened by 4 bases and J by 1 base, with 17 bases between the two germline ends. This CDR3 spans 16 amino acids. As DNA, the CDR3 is TGTGCCAGCAGCCTCCGGGGTGGCGGGGCGTCCTACGAGCAGTACTTC. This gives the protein CASSLRGGGASYEQYF.

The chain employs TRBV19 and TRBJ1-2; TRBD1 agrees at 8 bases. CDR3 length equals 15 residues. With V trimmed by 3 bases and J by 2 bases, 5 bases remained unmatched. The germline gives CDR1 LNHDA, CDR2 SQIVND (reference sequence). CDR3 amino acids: CASSISRDRNYGYTF. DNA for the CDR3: TGTGCCAGTAGTATCTCTCGGGACAGGAACTATGGCTACACCTTC.

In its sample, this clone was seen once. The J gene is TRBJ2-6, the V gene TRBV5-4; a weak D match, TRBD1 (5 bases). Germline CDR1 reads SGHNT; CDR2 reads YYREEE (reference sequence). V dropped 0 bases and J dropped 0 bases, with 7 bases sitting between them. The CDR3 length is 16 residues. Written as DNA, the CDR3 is TGTGCCAGCAGCTTGGGACAGTACTCTGGGGCCAACGTCCTGACTTTC. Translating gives CASSLGQYSGANVLTF.

The CDR3, as DNA: TGTGCCAGCAGCATCCTAGCGGGTACCTACAATGAGCAGTTCTTC. This gives the protein CASSILAGTYNEQFF. This rearrangement joins TRBV11-3 to TRBJ2-1; TRBD2 aligns across 8 bases. Germline trimming cut 5 bases from V and 2 bases from J; bases unmatched to any gene: 5. The CDR3 totals 15 residues. CDR1 is SGHNT, CDR2 YENEEA, per germline.

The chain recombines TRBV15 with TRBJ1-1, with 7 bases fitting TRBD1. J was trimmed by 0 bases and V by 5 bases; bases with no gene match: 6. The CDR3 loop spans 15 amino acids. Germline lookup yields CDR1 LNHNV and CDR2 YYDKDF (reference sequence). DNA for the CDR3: TGTGCCACCAGCTGGGACAGAGATTTGAACACTGAAGCTTTCTTT. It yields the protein CATSWDRDLNTEAFF.